This TCR beta chain appears in the sequencing data of a study of blood T cells in healthy people across ages. Study conclusions and caveats: Diversity figures derived from one million T cells were judged to underestimate the true value. TCR beta diversity, measured per million T cells, fell in a roughly linear way with age.

Turning to this clonotype: Its target is unknown.

Germline values: CDR1 LGHDT, CDR2 YNNKEL (reference sequence). V lost 1 base and J 0 bases, leaving 12 bases between the germline ends. The CDR3 has 16 amino acids. Primers used in a second PCR of about 7 to 11 cycles were a sample-barcoded 5' primer and a J-beta primer mix. TCRdb reanalysed the 5' RACE reads using MiXCR and keeps one entry per CDR3 protein. Of 2 million or so distinct CDR3 sequences listed, around 48% were seen once; the top ten hold over 2%. J is TRBJ1-2 and V is TRBV3-1; D not resolved. The sequenced sample consisted of blood. The TCR comes from a woman aged 40 to 50 in good health. The CDR3 sequence is CASSQVTLLANYGYTF. The CDR3 DNA reads as TGTGCCAGCAGCCAAGTGACGCTCCTCGCTAACTATGGCTACACCTTC. The complete variable domain, with remaining parts taken from reference TRBV3-1 and TRBJ1-2, reads DTAVSQTPKYLVTQMGNDKSIKCEQNLGHDTMYWYKQDSKKFLKIMFSYNNKELIINETVPNRFSPKSPDKAHLNLHINSLELGDSAVYFCASSQVTLLANYGYTFGSGTRLTVV.